These 10 T cell receptor beta chains share one sample of origin, sequenced in a study of T-cell memory formation after mild COVID-19. In TCRdb, the 5' RACE reads were re-called with MiXCR into one record per CDR3 protein. The table shows 540,000 or so distinct CDR3 sequences, with about 20% occurring only once. Sequencing was done on a sample of PBMCs or a T cell subset sorted from them (not recorded which). These receptors were taken from an adult woman who had mild COVID-19 (a few samples of this study predate the infection). Cell type and time point are not known.

This clonotype was observed a few times. This chain links TRBV4-2 with TRBJ2-2; 7 bases fit TRBD2. Germline V gene data show CDR1 as LGHNA and CDR2 as YNFKEQ. Trimming took 0 bases from V and 6 from J; bases not matched to a gene: 4. The CDR3 length is 15 residues. The CDR3 nucleotides read TGTGCCAGCAGCCAAGATCTGCTAGCGGCCGGGGAGCTGTTTTTT. It is translated as CASSQDLLAAGELFF.

This clonotype has a count of ten or more. The V and J genes are TRBV3-1 and TRBJ2-7; possible D gene TRBD1, 5 bases. V lost 1 base to trimming and J lost 1 base, with 23 bases between them. Germline V gene lookup returns CDR1 LGHDT and CDR2 YNNKEL (reference sequence). The CDR3 runs to 19 residues. The CDR3 spells CASSQGPVWARVLSYEQYF. CDR3 nucleotide sequence: TGTGCCAGCAGCCAAGGCCCTGTATGGGCCAGGGTACTATCCTACGAGCAGTACTTC.

The gene calls are TRBV24-1 and TRBJ2-2; D is unresolved. V lost 4 bases, J lost 7 bases, and 9 bases lay in between. The germline gives CDR1 KGHDR, CDR2 SFDVKD. The CDR3 spans 13 residues. CDR3 in amino acids: CATSDISNGELFF. Here the CDR3 DNA reads TGTGCCACCAGTGACATATCCAACGGGGAGCTGTTTTTT.

This clonotype was recorded a few times. This chain joins TRBV18 and TRBJ2-7, with D hard to call. The length of the CDR3 is 13 residues. Germline CDR1 KGHSH, CDR2 LQKENI. V gave up 0 bases and J gave up 2 bases, with 5 bases separating them. CDR3 nucleotides: TGTGCCAGCTCACCACCCCGCCCCTACGAGCAGTACTTC. Amino acids: CASSPPRPYEQYF.

This chain uses TRBV7-6 with TRBJ2-1; maybe TRBD1 (5 bases). V was cut by 1 base and J by 8 bases, with 9 bases left in between. The CDR3 is 13 residues long. CDR1 is SGHVS, CDR2 FNYEAQ, per germline. CDR3 sequence: CASSLEIGDEQFF. CDR3 DNA sequence: TGTGCCAGCAGCTTAGAGATAGGGGATGAGCAGTTCTTC.

This clonotype was observed a handful of times. The rearrangement joins TRBV4-2 to TRBJ1-1; tentative D call: TRBD1 (5 bases). The germline gives CDR1 LGHNA, CDR2 YNFKEQ. V was shortened by 5 bases and J by 1 base, with 14 bases between the two germline ends. CDR3 length equals 15 residues. This chain's CDR3 is CASSDRAYWNTEAFF. CDR3 in DNA: TGTGCCAGCAGCGACAGAGCTTATTGGAACACTGAAGCTTTCTTT.

This clonotype showed up just a few times. This chain connects TRBV4-1 to TRBJ2-7; D unresolved. V was shortened by 5 bases and J by 1 base, with 9 bases between the two germline ends. The germline CDR1 and CDR2 sequences are MGHRA and YSYEKL. There are 13 residues in the CDR3. The CDR3 region has the DNA TGCGCCAGCAGCATAGACACTTCCTACGAGCAGTACTTC. It encodes CASSIDTSYEQYF.

This chain connects TRBV7-9 to TRBJ1-2, with D possibly matching TRBD1 (5 bases). The CDR3 loop spans 16 amino acids. CDR1 and CDR2 from the germline V gene are SEHNR and FQNEAQ (reference sequence). Trimming stripped 5 bases from V and 4 bases from J, with 20 bases between. The CDR3 sequence: CASSPLGGPDVYGYTF. CDR3 coding DNA: TGTGCCAGCAGCCCCCTGGGGGGACCAGACGTCTATGGCTACACCTTC.

The V and J genes are TRBV4-2 and TRBJ2-2, with TRBD2 matching 8 bases. This CDR3 comprises 18 residues. Germline loops: CDR1 LGHNA, CDR2 YNFKEQ. V lost 0 bases, J lost 5 bases, and 11 bases stayed unmatched. CDR3 sequence reads: CASSQEASGTSSTGELFF. CDR3 sequence (DNA): TGTGCCAGCAGCCAAGAGGCAAGCGGGACTAGTTCAACCGGGGAGCTGTTTTTT.

The chain combines TRBV29-1 with TRBJ2-5; 8 nucleotides align to TRBD1. CDR1 SQVTM and CDR2 ANQGSEA come from the germline V gene. V was pared by 5 bases and J by 3 bases, with 5 bases of the junction left unmatched. This CDR3 has 13 amino acids. The DNA for the CDR3 is TGCAGCGTTAAGGGACAGGCCAAAGAGACCCAGTACTTC. Encoded protein: CSVKGQAKETQYF. The whole variable domain, remainder taken from reference TRBV29-1 and TRBJ2-5, is SAVISQKPSRDICQRGTSLTIQCQVDSQVTMMFWYRQQPGQSLTLIATANQGSEATYESGFVIDKFPISRPNLTFSTLTVSNMSPEDSSIYLCSVKGQAKETQYFGPGTRLLVL.